One sample yielded the 27 T cell receptor beta chains listed below, sequenced in a study of a mutant IDH1 vaccine in newly diagnosed glioma. For these receptors, no antigen is known. Stated time point: week 47, end of study. Doses consisted of 300 ug of mutant IDH1 20-mer peptide each, paired with topical imiquimod. Method: immunoSEQ multiplex PCR; TCRdb's copy keeps in-frame clones and lacks some. The data show 45,000 to 55,000 clones, about four fifths seen once. The source was PBMCs, collected from a glioma patient whose treatment included an IDH1 peptide vaccine. Every receptor here comes from a woman in her 30s with glioma. Some clones in this sample may be carry-over from other donors' samples.

The rearrangement uses TRBV27 and TRBJ2-5; D ambiguous. The CDR3 contains 18 residues. CDR1 MNHEY and CDR2 SMNVEV come from the germline V gene (reference sequence). V lost 3 bases to trimming and J lost 3 bases, with 23 bases between them. CDR3 sequence (DNA): TGTGCCAGCAGTTTCCGACCTTCGTCGCCACTAACGGAAGAGACCCAGTACTTC. Its translation: CASSFRPSSPLTEETQYF.

The gene calls are TRBV7-8 and TRBJ2-7; D is possibly TRBD1 or TRBD2 (5 bases each). V was cut by 2 bases and J by 4 bases, with 15 bases left in between. CDR1 and CDR2 from the germline V gene are SGHVS and FQNEAQ. The CDR3 extends over 15 amino acids. CDR3 sequence: CASSLFGQGDYEQYF. DNA for the CDR3: TGTGCCAGCAGCTTATTTGGGCAGGGAGATTACGAGCAGTACTTC. Looking up the rest from reference TRBV7-8 and TRBJ2-7 gives the full variable domain: GAGVSQSPRYKVAKRGQDVALRCDPISGHVSLFWYQQALGQGPEFLTYFQNEAQLDKSGLPSDRFFAERPEGSVSTLKIQRTQQEDSAVYLCASSLFGQGDYEQYFGPGTRLTVT.

The rearrangement joins TRBV7-6 to TRBJ2-5, with 14 bases identical to TRBD2. V trimming: 5 bases; J trimming: 3 bases; junction bases outside the gene matches: 5. CDR3 length: 16 amino acids. Germline CDR1 SGHVS, CDR2 FNYEAQ. CDR3 DNA sequence: TGTGCCAGCAGCCCGCCGGGACTAGCGGGAGAAGAGACCCAGTACTTC. This translates into CASSPPGLAGEETQYF.

This chain uses TRBV5-6 with TRBJ2-7; 8 bases agree with TRBD2. This CDR3 is built from 14 residues. Germline CDR1 SGHDT, CDR2 YYEEEE. Germline trimming cut 4 bases from V and 5 bases from J; bases unmatched to any gene: 8. CDR3 DNA sequence: TGTGCCAGCAGCCTCGGGACTAGTTTCCACGAGCAGTACTTC. This sequence encodes CASSLGTSFHEQYF.

The chain employs TRBV18 and TRBJ2-7; 11 bases are a match to TRBD2. The germline CDR1 and CDR2 sequences are KGHSH and LQKENI. This CDR3 spans 14 amino acids. V was clipped by 2 bases and J by 6 bases; unmatched bases: 3. Written as DNA, the CDR3 is TGTGCCAGCTCACCAGGACTAGCGGGTGCCGAGCAGTACTTC. It encodes CASSPGLAGAEQYF.

The sample holds a few counts of this clone. CDR3 nucleotides: TGCGCCAGCAGCCCCCGGGACCTCTCCTACGAGCAGTACTTC. This sequence encodes CASSPRDLSYEQYF. The chain recombines TRBV5-1 with TRBJ2-7; D is tentatively TRBD1 or TRBD2 (5 bases each). The germline V gene has CDR1 SGHRS and CDR2 YFSETQ. The CDR3 is 14 amino acids. Trimming removed 4 bases at V and 0 bases at J, with 11 bases between.

The rearrangement links TRBV9 to TRBJ2-2, with 8 positions matching TRBD2. Germline V gene sequence: CDR1 SGDLS, CDR2 YYNGEE. With 3 bases clipped from V and 1 base from J, the junction kept 2 bases outside the gene matches. CDR3 length equals 15 residues. The CDR3 nucleotides read TGTGCCAGCAGCGGCGGGGGGCGGAACACCGGGGAGCTGTTTTTT. Translation gives CASSGGGRNTGELFF.

The chain carries TRBV29-1 and TRBJ2-7; D is unclear. Trimming took off 0 bases at V and 6 bases at J, with 15 bases between the two ends. The CDR3 spans 14 residues. The V gene's germline CDR1 is SQVTM and CDR2 ANQGSEA. In DNA, the CDR3 is TGCAGCGTTGAAGATCGCGGTCAGTTCGGCGAGCAGTACTTC. Protein product: CSVEDRGQFGEQYF.

V is TRBV27 and J is TRBJ1-2; 7 bases are a match to TRBD1. Germline V CDR1 and CDR2: MNHEY, SMNVEV (reference sequence). This CDR3 is built from 14 residues. V lost 5 bases to trimming and J lost 8 bases; unmatched junction nucleotides: 11. CDR3 nucleotide sequence: TGTGCCAGCAGTCCGAACCCAGGGGGGGGCGGCTACACCTTC. It specifies CASSPNPGGGGYTF.

The chain joins TRBV2 to TRBJ2-1; TRBD1 is a possible D gene (7 bases). Per the germline V gene, CDR1 is SNHLY and CDR2 is FYNNEI. V lost 3 bases and J lost 4, with 13 bases in between. The CDR3 contains 15 residues. This CDR3 reads CASSEGGQIYNEQFF. The CDR3 nucleotides read TGTGCCAGCAGTGAGGGGGGACAGATATACAATGAGCAGTTCTTC.

The gene calls are TRBV29-1 and TRBJ1-1, with unresolved D. The CDR3 has 11 amino acids. V lost 7 bases and J 5 bases, leaving 11 bases between the germline ends. Germline values: CDR1 SQVTM, CDR2 ANQGSEA. CDR3 coding DNA: TGCAGCGCTAGGATCTGGACTGAAGCTTTCTTT. Amino acids: CSARIWTEAFF.

This clone was counted a few times. The rearrangement joins TRBV2 to TRBJ2-1; 11 positions agree with TRBD2. V dropped 6 bases and J dropped 10; count of bases not matched to a gene: 14. The germline V gene encodes CDR1 SNHLY and CDR2 FYNNEI. The CDR3 consists of 16 residues. This CDR3 reads CASSPTSGSPGREQFF. CDR3 sequence (DNA): TGTGCCAGCAGCCCCACTAGCGGGAGCCCCGGGAGGGAGCAGTTCTTC.

V and J are TRBV27 and TRBJ1-1; D is possibly TRBD1 (5 bases). Germline CDR1 and CDR2: MNHEY and SMNVEV (reference sequence). CDR3 size: 16 residues. Trimming cost V 2 bases and J 1 base, with 14 bases left between them. The CDR3 coding sequence is TGTGCCAGCAGTTTACGGGGACGGAGAGAGAACACTGAAGCTTTCTTT. Amino acid sequence: CASSLRGRRENTEAFF.

The chain employs TRBV4-1 and TRBJ2-2; 7 bases are shared with TRBD2. The CDR3 consists of 14 residues. Losses at the gene ends were 1 base for V and 6 bases for J; bases not matched to a gene: 2. CDR1 is MGHRA, CDR2 YSYEKL, per germline. CDR3 in DNA: TGCGCCAGCAGCCAAGGGGGACTATCCGGGGAGCTGTTTTTT. As protein: CASSQGGLSGELFF.

This clone turned up a few times. The chain combines TRBV5-1 with TRBJ1-4, with a tentative D call TRBD1 (6 bases). This CDR3 has 15 residues. Germline assignment: CDR1 SGHRS and CDR2 YFSETQ. Trimming stripped 3 bases from V and 7 bases from J, with 16 bases between. The CDR3 region has the DNA TGCGCCAGCAGCTACCGTGGACAGTTGAGTGAAAAACTGTTTTTT. This encodes CASSYRGQLSEKLFF.

The chain links TRBV13 to TRBJ1-1; D gene unclear. Germline V gene sequence: CDR1 PRHDT, CDR2 FYEKMQ (reference sequence). V was pared by 1 base and J by 4 bases, with 7 bases between. The CDR3 loop spans 13 amino acids. CDR3 coding DNA: TGTGCCAGCAGCTTAGAAGGGCCCACTGAAGCTTTCTTT. Translation: CASSLEGPTEAFF.

The chain carries TRBV7-9 and TRBJ1-1; TRBD1 might be the D (5 bases). The CDR3 is made up of 14 amino acids. Germline V gives CDR1 SEHNR, CDR2 FQNEAQ (reference sequence). Trimming stripped 5 bases from V and 1 base from J, with 11 bases between. CDR3 in DNA: TGTGCCAGCAGCGAAGGGAGGGGGAACACTGAAGCTTTCTTT. Translation: CASSEGRGNTEAFF.

V gene TRBV10-3 combines with J gene TRBJ2-7; D ambiguous. CDR3 length: 14 residues. The germline V and J ends were trimmed by 10 bases and 2 bases, with 18 bases remaining between them. Looked up from germline, CDR1 is ENHRY and CDR2 is SYGVKD. In DNA, the CDR3 is TGTGCCACTTCCCGTGGTAGCCAGCCCTACGAGCAGTACTTC. It is translated as CATSRGSQPYEQYF.

V usage is TRBV7-2 and J usage is TRBJ1-2; D is unclear. This CDR3 is 15 amino acids long. Trimming pared 0 bases from V and 3 bases from J, leaving 11 bases between. Germline loops: CDR1 SGHTA, CDR2 FQGNSA. The DNA for the CDR3 is TGTGCCAGCAGCTTAGCCAGGAAGAGGGACTATGGCTACACCTTC. Translation: CASSLARKRDYGYTF.

This clone was seen a single time. This chain connects TRBV10-2 to TRBJ1-1; 9 nucleotides align to TRBD1. In germline, CDR1 is WSHSY, CDR2 SAAADI. V shed 3 bases and J 6 bases; nucleotides not matched to a gene: 20. The CDR3 extends over 19 amino acids. CDR3 loop: CASSDPGRDRVGANAEAFF. CDR3 nucleotide sequence: TGCGCCAGCAGTGACCCCGGGCGGGACAGGGTAGGGGCTAACGCTGAAGCTTTCTTT.

The chain has TRBV10-1 and TRBJ2-7, with D hard to call. Per the germline V gene, CDR1 is WNHNN and CDR2 is SYGVQD (reference sequence). V lost 3 bases and J lost 3, with 9 bases in between. CDR3 length equals 13 residues. CDR3 residues: CASSDTILYEQYF. CDR3 coding DNA: TGCGCCAGCAGTGACACGATTCTCTACGAGCAGTACTTC.

The sample holds a few counts of this clone. V and J are TRBV2 and TRBJ2-2; no clear D. The CDR3 length is 15 residues. CDR1 is SNHLY and CDR2 is FYNNEI in the germline V gene. Trimming removed 8 bases at V and 4 bases at J, with 17 bases between. CDR3 bases: TGTGCCAGCTACCCAGGCCTATCGACCACCGGGGAGCTGTTTTTT. This gives the protein CASYPGLSTTGELFF. The full variable domain, in which reference TRBV2 and TRBJ2-2 provide the parts outside the CDR3, is EPEVTQTPSHQVTQMGQEVILRCVPISNHLYFYWYRQILGQKVEFLVSFYNNEISEKSEIFDDQFSVERPDGSNFTLKIRSTKLEDSAMYFCASYPGLSTTGELFFGEGSRLTVL.

The CDR3 here is CASRAGIGYTF. The CDR3 nucleotides are TGTGCCAGCAGGGCCGGAATCGGCTACACCTTC. V is TRBV2 and J is TRBJ1-2; no clear D gene. V lost 6 bases and J lost 8, with 10 bases in between. The CDR3 has 11 residues. Germline V gene data show CDR1 as SNHLY and CDR2 as FYNNEI. The full variable domain, its missing parts supplied by reference TRBV2 and TRBJ1-2, is EPEVTQTPSHQVTQMGQEVILRCVPISNHLYFYWYRQILGQKVEFLVSFYNNEISEKSEIFDDQFSVERPDGSNFTLKIRSTKLEDSAMYFCASRAGIGYTFGSGTRLTVV.

The chain joins TRBV6-5 to TRBJ1-1; 7 bases fit TRBD1. The ends lost 7 bases at V and 7 bases at J; junction bases unmatched: 12. Germline V gene sequence: CDR1 MNHEY, CDR2 SVGAGI. CDR3 length: 14 residues. In DNA form, the CDR3 reads TGTGCCAGCACCCCGAGACAGGGTTCAGTTGAAGCTTTCTTT. This sequence encodes CASTPRQGSVEAFF.

The chain's CDR3 is CASSLKGTANTEAFF. CDR3 nucleotide sequence: TGTGCCAGCAGCTTGAAGGGGACAGCGAACACTGAAGCTTTCTTT. V is TRBV5-4 and J is TRBJ1-1, with 7 nucleotides matching TRBD1. CDR1 and CDR2 from the germline V gene are SGHNT and YYREEE (reference sequence). The CDR3 extends over 15 amino acids. Trimming took 1 base from V and 1 from J; bases not matched to a gene: 4.

This sequence joins TRBV5-1 and TRBJ2-5, with 10 bases aligning to TRBD2. Germline V gene lookup returns CDR1 SGHRS and CDR2 YFSETQ. Trimming removed 4 bases from V and 5 bases from J; junction bases left unmatched: 5. The CDR3 is made up of 14 amino acids. CDR3 DNA sequence: TGCGCCAGCAGCAAAAGCGGGAGGGACGAGACCCAGTACTTC. It encodes CASSKSGRDETQYF.

The CDR3 loop is CASSPRGLAGRYNEQFF. The CDR3 DNA reads as TGTGCCAGCAGCCCACGTGGACTAGCGGGACGGTACAATGAGCAGTTCTTC. This sequence joins TRBV2 and TRBJ2-1; 12 nucleotides line up with TRBD2. V dropped 6 bases and J dropped 4; count of bases not matched to a gene: 10. The germline V gene has CDR1 SNHLY and CDR2 FYNNEI. There are 17 residues in the CDR3.